A single sample gave rise to the 9 T cell receptor beta chains below, sequenced in a study of human T cells and chemical hapten exposure. Via MiXCR, TCRdb re-called the RACE reads, giving one row per CDR3 protein. Of around 360,000 distinct CDR3 sequences listed, about 6% were seen once; the top ten hold about 5.6%. The time point denotes: patch test 2, 6 weeks after DPC sensitization. Treatment meaning: therapeutic diphenylcyclopropenone sensitization with weekly scalp DPC. The sample consisted of whole blood, taken in connection with sensitization to the hapten diphenylcyclopropenone (DPC). These receptors were taken from a woman in her late teens or twenties with alopecia areata. Some clones in this sample may be carry-over from other donors' samples.

This clonotype was recorded at least ten times. The chain carries TRBV7-6 and TRBJ2-1, with 10 nucleotides matching TRBD2. The germline V gene encodes CDR1 SGHVS and CDR2 FNYEAQ. V lost 2 bases, J lost 5 bases, and 3 bases stayed unmatched. This CDR3 has 15 residues. CDR3 loop: CASSLTGTSDNEQFF. The CDR3 nucleotides read TGTGCCAGCAGCTTAACCGGGACTAGCGACAATGAGCAGTTCTTC.

This clonotype came up many times. V is TRBV9 and J is TRBJ1-4, with 7 bases aligning to TRBD1. The CDR3 is 15 residues long. Per the germline V gene, CDR1 is SGDLS and CDR2 is YYNGEE. With V trimmed by 4 bases and J by 1 base, 4 bases remained unmatched. CDR3 loop: CASSPRQGTNEKLFF. CDR3 DNA: TGTGCCAGCAGCCCCCGACAGGGAACTAATGAAAAACTGTTTTTT. Drawing the rest from reference TRBV9 and TRBJ1-4, the complete variable domain is DSGVTQTPKHLITATGQRVTLRCSPRSGDLSVYWYQQSLDQGLQFLIQYYNGEERAKGNILERFSAQQFPDLHSELNLSSLELGDSALYFCASSPRQGTNEKLFFGSGTQLSVL.

In this sample, this clonotype turned up many times. The chain recombines TRBV7-2 with TRBJ1-5, with TRBD1 matching 7 bases. Germline V gene data show CDR1 as SGHTA and CDR2 as FQGNSA. The CDR3 runs to 14 residues. Losses at the gene ends were 3 bases for V and 7 bases for J; bases not matched to a gene: 6. The CDR3 region is CASSFTGEVQPQHF. CDR3 in DNA: TGTGCCAGCAGCTTTACAGGGGAGGTACAGCCCCAGCATTTT.

The chain uses TRBV6-5 and TRBJ1-5, with D maybe TRBD1 (6 bases). V lost 4 bases, J lost 2 bases, and 15 bases lay in between. The CDR3 has 16 residues. Germline assignment: CDR1 MNHEY and CDR2 SVGAGI. In DNA, the CDR3 is TGTGCCAGCAGTTCGTCGACAGGCCTGGGCAATCAGCCCCAGCATTTT. Translation gives CASSSSTGLGNQPQHF.

This clonotype was seen more than once but under ten times. The chain links TRBV3-1 to TRBJ1-5, with D unresolved. CDR1 and CDR2 from the germline V gene are LGHDT and YNNKEL (reference sequence). V lost 0 bases and J lost 5, with 5 bases in between. This CDR3 spans 13 amino acids. CDR3 bases: TGTGCCAGCAGCCAAGATATACATCAGCCCCAGCATTTT. It encodes CASSQDIHQPQHF.

This clonotype was counted ten times or more. The rearrangement links TRBV5-1 to TRBJ1-1; D not certain. The germline V gene has CDR1 SGHRS and CDR2 YFSETQ. With 4 bases removed from V and 4 bases from J, the gap between germline ends came to 11 bases. This CDR3 has 13 residues. The CDR3 nucleotides are TGCGCCAGCAGCCCTAAACAGTTCACTGAAGCTTTCTTT. It translates to CASSPKQFTEAFF. Full variable domain (rest looked up from reference TRBV5-1 and TRBJ1-1): KAGVTQTPRYLIKTRGQQVTLSCSPISGHRSVSWYQQTPGQGLQFLFEYFSETQRNKGNFPGRFSGRQFSNSRSEMNVSTLELGDSALYLCASSPKQFTEAFFGQGTRLTVV.

This clonotype was recorded at least ten times. The chain employs TRBV9 and TRBJ1-3, with a possible D match to TRBD1 (6 bases). Germline assignment: CDR1 SGDLS and CDR2 YYNGEE. V was clipped by 2 bases and J by 2 bases, with 14 bases between them. The CDR3 is made up of 16 amino acids. CDR3: CASSVGEGVAGNTIYF. The CDR3 coding sequence is TGTGCCAGCAGCGTGGGCGAGGGGGTGGCTGGAAACACCATATATTTT.

This clonotype has only a few counts. The chain employs TRBV6-6 and TRBJ1-2, with D uncertain. The V end was cut by 5 bases, the J end by 8 bases, with 18 bases between. This CDR3 region has 14 residues. From germline, CDR1 is MNHNY and CDR2 SVGAGI (reference sequence). The CDR3 spells CASSPVRGRQGYTF. The CDR3, as DNA: TGTGCCAGCAGTCCAGTTAGAGGGCGTCAGGGCTACACCTTC.

This clonotype is a singleton in its sample. The rearrangement joins TRBV11-2 to TRBJ1-4; 9 bases are shared with TRBD1. The junction had 4 bases not matched to a gene; V was cut back by 0 bases and J by 8 bases. This CDR3 comprises 15 residues. CDR1 and CDR2 from the germline V gene are SGHAT and FQNNGV. Here the CDR3 reads CASSLENRGLEKLFF. The CDR3, as DNA: TGTGCCAGCAGCTTAGAAAACAGGGGGCTCGAAAAACTGTTTTTT.